The 18 T cell receptor beta chains below were found in one sample sequenced in a study of cytomegalovirus exposure and HLA in healthy donors. The PCR contained 60 Vbeta and 13 Jbeta primers. TCRdb's table, derived via immunoSEQ multiplex PCR, lists solely in-frame clones and lacks some. The sample has about 130,000 clones, around 76% seen once. The sequencing sample was made of PBMCs. These receptors came from a male donor in good health and CMV-seronegative.

The CDR3 protein is CASRATGGRRGELFF. For the CDR3, the DNA is TGTGCCAGCAGGGCCACGGGGGGCCGGAGAGGGGAGCTGTTTTTT. This chain uses TRBV6-5 with TRBJ2-2, with D perhaps TRBD2 (7 bases). Germline CDR1 reads MNHEY; CDR2 reads SVGAGI. Trimming took 6 bases from V and 8 from J, leaving 19 bases between them. The CDR3 length is 15 residues.

This chain links TRBV9 with TRBJ1-1; D gene ambiguous. This CDR3 is built from 13 residues. The V gene's germline CDR1 is SGDLS and CDR2 YYNGEE. V was shortened by 0 bases and J by 1 base, with 4 bases between the two germline ends. DNA of the CDR3: TGTGCCAGCAGCGTAGCAGAGAACACTGAAGCTTTCTTT. It is translated as CASSVAENTEAFF. Together with reference TRBV9 and TRBJ1-1, the CDR3 gives the full variable domain: DSGVTQTPKHLITATGQRVTLRCSPRSGDLSVYWYQQSLDQGLQFLIQYYNGEERAKGNILERFSAQQFPDLHSELNLSSLELGDSALYFCASSVAENTEAFFGQGTRLTVV.

This clone was seen only once. This chain links TRBV6-5 with TRBJ2-7; 9 positions agree with TRBD1. The length of the CDR3 is 14 residues. CDR1 and CDR2 (germline): MNHEY, SVGAGI. V shed 9 bases and J 4 bases; nucleotides not matched to a gene: 10. The CDR3 region is CASSGQGRGYEQYF. In DNA, the CDR3 is TGTGCCAGTTCCGGACAGGGGCGAGGGTACGAGCAGTACTTC.

The gene calls are TRBV5-5 and TRBJ2-6, with TRBD1 identical over 8 bases. This CDR3 is built from 20 residues. Germline loops: CDR1 SGHKS, CDR2 YYEKEE (reference sequence). Trimming cost V 4 bases and J 1 base; bases outside gene matches: 16. The CDR3 DNA reads TGTGCCAGCAGCCGGCGGCCGTCGGACAGGGCGCAATCTGGGGCCAACGTCCTGACTTTC. This encodes CASSRRPSDRAQSGANVLTF.

V is TRBV7-9 and J is TRBJ1-5, with 7 bases matching TRBD1. In germline, CDR1 is SEHNR, CDR2 FQNEAQ (reference sequence). The CDR3 spans 15 residues. The V gene end was trimmed by 6 bases and the J gene end by 4 bases; junction bases not matched to a gene: 9. The CDR3 region has the DNA TGTGCCAGCAGTTATGCCGGGACAGATAATCAGCCCCAGCATTTT. It yields the protein CASSYAGTDNQPQHF.

The chain couples TRBV5-1 to TRBJ1-1; 12 bases fit TRBD1. Germline-derived CDR1 and CDR2 are SGHRS and YFSETQ. CDR3 length: 15 residues. Germline trimming cut 4 bases from V and 8 bases from J; bases unmatched to any gene: 9. The CDR3 nucleotides read TGCGCCAGCAGCCCGGGACAGGGGGCGCGAGGAGAAGCTTTCTTT. Its protein product is CASSPGQGARGEAFF.

The chain couples TRBV28 to TRBJ1-2; D is unclear. The V end was cut by 2 bases, the J end by 14 bases, with 15 bases between. The CDR3 contains 12 residues. CDR1 MDHEN and CDR2 SYDVKM come from the germline V gene. CDR3 protein: CASSLGLEVSTF. Here the CDR3 DNA reads TGTGCCAGCAGTTTAGGTTTGGAGGTCTCAACCTTC.

The chain is built from TRBV4-2 and TRBJ1-1; D remains ambiguous. Germline V gene sequence: CDR1 LGHNA, CDR2 YNFKEQ. This CDR3 region has 15 residues. V gave up 4 bases and J gave up 0 bases, with 12 bases separating them. The CDR3 DNA follows: TGTGCCAGCAGCCCCTCAGGCCCAGTGAACACTGAAGCTTTCTTT. This sequence encodes CASSPSGPVNTEAFF.

V and J are TRBV6-6 and TRBJ1-6, with 9 bases aligning to TRBD1. The CDR3 length is 16 residues. Germline-derived CDR1 and CDR2 are MNHNY and SVGAGI (reference sequence). V gave up 7 bases and J gave up 4 bases; unmatched junction bases: 8. The CDR3: CASTTGQGRYNSPLHF. The DNA of the CDR3 is TGTGCCAGCACCACCGGACAGGGGCGGTATAATTCACCCCTCCACTTT.

As for this clone: At one boundary the junction diverges from the germline segment, which might be a read error. The V call is TRBV7-9, the J call TRBJ2-7; 9 bases agree with TRBD2. Germline V CDR1 and CDR2: SEHNR, FQNEAQ (reference sequence). The CDR3 covers 13 residues. CDR3 in amino acids: CSSRGGASYEQYF. CDR3 DNA: TGTTCCAGCCGCGGGGGGGCCTCCTACGAGCAGTACTTC.

The genes are TRBV15 and TRBJ2-5; tentative D call: TRBD1 (5 bases). The V and J ends lost 0 bases and 5 bases respectively, with 10 bases between them. CDR1 and CDR2 (germline): LNHNV, YYDKDF (reference sequence). The length of the CDR3 is 14 residues. CDR3 in amino acids: CATSRDQGSETQYF. DNA for the CDR3: TGTGCCACCAGCAGAGATCAGGGATCGGAGACCCAGTACTTC. The full variable domain, with the rest looked up from reference TRBV15 and TRBJ2-5, is DAMVIQNPRYQVTQFGKPVTLSCSQTLNHNVMYWYQQKSSQAPKLLFHYYDKDFNNEADTPDNFQSRRPNTSFCFLDIRSPGLGDTAMYLCATSRDQGSETQYFGPGTRLLVL.

This sequence joins TRBV6-1 and TRBJ1-1, with no clear D. The CDR3 totals 14 residues. CDR1 is MNHNS, CDR2 SASEGT, per germline. The V and J ends lost 8 bases and 1 base respectively, with 14 bases between them. The CDR3 DNA reads as TGTGCCAGCCTTAAAAGTACAACGAACACTGAAGCTTTCTTT. This codes for CASLKSTTNTEAFF.

The J gene is TRBJ1-5, the V gene TRBV18; no clear D gene. Germline V gene sequence: CDR1 KGHSH, CDR2 LQKENI. The germline V and J ends were trimmed by 3 bases and 6 bases, with 15 bases remaining between them. This CDR3 contains 15 residues. CDR3 region: CASSPPGVAGQPQHF. In nucleotides, the CDR3 is TGTGCCAGCTCACCTCCGGGAGTCGCAGGTCAGCCCCAGCATTTT.

The CDR3 nucleotides are TGTGCCAGCAGCGTAGCTACGGGGTGGCTAGCCTACAATGAGCAGTTCTTC. It encodes CASSVATGWLAYNEQFF. The V and J genes are TRBV9 and TRBJ2-1; possibly TRBD2 for D (5 bases). Trimming pared 0 bases from V and 2 bases from J, leaving 15 bases between. CDR3 length: 17 residues. The germline V gene encodes CDR1 SGDLS and CDR2 YYNGEE.

This clone was counted only a few times. This rearrangement joins TRBV7-6 to TRBJ2-2; maybe TRBD2 (7 bases). With 4 bases removed from V and 4 bases from J, the gap between germline ends came to 19 bases. This CDR3 has 17 amino acids. CDR1 is SGHVS and CDR2 is FNYEAQ in the germline V gene. As DNA, the CDR3 is TGTGCCAGCAGCTCCGGGGGCGGGAGCTTTCGCACCGGGGAGCTGTTTTTT. Its protein product is CASSSGGGSFRTGELFF.

This clone came up once. The CDR3 sequence: CASSLAGTGADEQYF. Here the CDR3 DNA reads TGCGCCAGCAGCTTGGCCGGGACAGGGGCGGACGAGCAGTACTTC. This chain links TRBV5-1 with TRBJ2-7, with 10 positions matching TRBD1. This CDR3 has 15 amino acids. Germline V gene sequence: CDR1 SGHRS, CDR2 YFSETQ. V dropped 0 bases and J dropped 5; count of bases not matched to a gene: 5.

This chain connects TRBV7-2 to TRBJ2-7; weak D call: TRBD2 (6 bases). V dropped 2 bases and J dropped 4 bases, with 12 bases sitting between them. CDR3 length equals 14 residues. Looked up from germline, CDR1 is SGHTA and CDR2 is FQGNSA. CDR3 sequence (DNA): TGTGCCAGCAGCTTAAGCGGGCAAGCGTACGAGCAGTACTTC. This encodes CASSLSGQAYEQYF.

This chain uses TRBV4-3 with TRBJ1-2; TRBD1 is a possible D gene (5 bases). The CDR3 is made up of 16 amino acids. V lost 3 bases and J 4 bases, leaving 18 bases between the germline ends. Germline CDR1 LGHNA, CDR2 YSLEER. As DNA, the CDR3 is TGCGCCAGCAGCCATCGGGACTCGCCTGTCGCCTATGGCTACACCTTC. Amino acids: CASSHRDSPVAYGYTF.